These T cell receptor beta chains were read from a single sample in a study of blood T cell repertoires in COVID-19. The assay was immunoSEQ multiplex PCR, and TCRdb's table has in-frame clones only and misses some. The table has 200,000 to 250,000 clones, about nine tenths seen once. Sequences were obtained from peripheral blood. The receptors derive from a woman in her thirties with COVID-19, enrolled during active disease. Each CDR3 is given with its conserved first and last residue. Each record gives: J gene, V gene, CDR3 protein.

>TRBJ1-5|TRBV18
CASSPARGGNQPQHF
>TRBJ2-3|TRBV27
CASSLGPHATDTQYF
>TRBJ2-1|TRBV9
CASSDQSAGPQRNEQFF
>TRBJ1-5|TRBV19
CASSTGRSQPQHF
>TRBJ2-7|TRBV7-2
CASSMGLLYEQYF
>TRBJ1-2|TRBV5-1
CASSLDNRGLIYGYTF
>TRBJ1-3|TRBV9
CASSPPGGPDTIYF
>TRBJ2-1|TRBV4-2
CASSQGEASGDDEQFF
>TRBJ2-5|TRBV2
CASRTEGAQYF
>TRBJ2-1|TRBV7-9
CASSLEVAGTPYNEQFF
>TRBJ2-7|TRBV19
CASSGDYLEQYF
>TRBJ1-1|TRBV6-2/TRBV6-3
CASSKVAAGTEAFF
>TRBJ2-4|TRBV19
CASQRQGGDIQYF
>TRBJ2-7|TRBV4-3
CASSQDLRTGTYEQYF
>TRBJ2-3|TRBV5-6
CASSPTGDTQYF
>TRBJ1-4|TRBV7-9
CASSLFWGGSYEKLFF
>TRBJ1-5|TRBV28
CASVGAGALSQPQHF
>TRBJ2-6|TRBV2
CASSEAHGANVLTF
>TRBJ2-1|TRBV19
CASTTSWDTRYNEQFF
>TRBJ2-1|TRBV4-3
CASSQVSGRTSTIMSEQFF
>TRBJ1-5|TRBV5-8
CASSLTGRGAPQHF
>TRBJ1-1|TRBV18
CASSPGTDTEAFF
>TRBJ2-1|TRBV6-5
CASRGGDYSGNEQFF
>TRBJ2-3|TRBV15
CATSSPTGLGTDTQYF
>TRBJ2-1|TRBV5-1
CASSQLAGGLDEQFF
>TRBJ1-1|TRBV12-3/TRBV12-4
CASSYNRNTEAFF
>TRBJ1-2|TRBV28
CASSVVPQQGGDGYTF
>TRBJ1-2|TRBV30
CAWSVDSLIEAGEIYGYTF
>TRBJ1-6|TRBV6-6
CASRAGTPHSPLHF
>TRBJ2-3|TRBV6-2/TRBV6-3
CASSPRTSGGSTDTQYF
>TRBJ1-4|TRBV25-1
CASGGQANLETNEKLFF
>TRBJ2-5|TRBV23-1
CASRDTQETQYF
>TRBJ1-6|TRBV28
CASSLYNSPLHF
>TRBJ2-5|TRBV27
CASSGSGAWETQYF
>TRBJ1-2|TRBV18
CASSLADRGYGYTF
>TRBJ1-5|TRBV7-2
CASGQGNQPQHF
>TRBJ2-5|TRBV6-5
CASRGAGRPWETQYF
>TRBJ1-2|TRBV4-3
CASSPWTGDYGYTF
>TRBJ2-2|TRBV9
CASSVGLVNTGELFF
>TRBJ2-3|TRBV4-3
CASSQWVPSGGASDTQYF
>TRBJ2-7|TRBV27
CASSFRMGRGKLSYEQYF
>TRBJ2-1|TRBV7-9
CASSLRGGGLAGAGEQFF
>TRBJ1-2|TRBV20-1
CSARQLEGYTF
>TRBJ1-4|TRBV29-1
CSVRTGGILNEKLFF
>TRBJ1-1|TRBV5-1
CASSQGQALSLAFF
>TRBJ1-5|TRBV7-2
CASGPDGGGNQPQHF
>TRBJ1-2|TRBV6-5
CASSYSRSRGWGYTF